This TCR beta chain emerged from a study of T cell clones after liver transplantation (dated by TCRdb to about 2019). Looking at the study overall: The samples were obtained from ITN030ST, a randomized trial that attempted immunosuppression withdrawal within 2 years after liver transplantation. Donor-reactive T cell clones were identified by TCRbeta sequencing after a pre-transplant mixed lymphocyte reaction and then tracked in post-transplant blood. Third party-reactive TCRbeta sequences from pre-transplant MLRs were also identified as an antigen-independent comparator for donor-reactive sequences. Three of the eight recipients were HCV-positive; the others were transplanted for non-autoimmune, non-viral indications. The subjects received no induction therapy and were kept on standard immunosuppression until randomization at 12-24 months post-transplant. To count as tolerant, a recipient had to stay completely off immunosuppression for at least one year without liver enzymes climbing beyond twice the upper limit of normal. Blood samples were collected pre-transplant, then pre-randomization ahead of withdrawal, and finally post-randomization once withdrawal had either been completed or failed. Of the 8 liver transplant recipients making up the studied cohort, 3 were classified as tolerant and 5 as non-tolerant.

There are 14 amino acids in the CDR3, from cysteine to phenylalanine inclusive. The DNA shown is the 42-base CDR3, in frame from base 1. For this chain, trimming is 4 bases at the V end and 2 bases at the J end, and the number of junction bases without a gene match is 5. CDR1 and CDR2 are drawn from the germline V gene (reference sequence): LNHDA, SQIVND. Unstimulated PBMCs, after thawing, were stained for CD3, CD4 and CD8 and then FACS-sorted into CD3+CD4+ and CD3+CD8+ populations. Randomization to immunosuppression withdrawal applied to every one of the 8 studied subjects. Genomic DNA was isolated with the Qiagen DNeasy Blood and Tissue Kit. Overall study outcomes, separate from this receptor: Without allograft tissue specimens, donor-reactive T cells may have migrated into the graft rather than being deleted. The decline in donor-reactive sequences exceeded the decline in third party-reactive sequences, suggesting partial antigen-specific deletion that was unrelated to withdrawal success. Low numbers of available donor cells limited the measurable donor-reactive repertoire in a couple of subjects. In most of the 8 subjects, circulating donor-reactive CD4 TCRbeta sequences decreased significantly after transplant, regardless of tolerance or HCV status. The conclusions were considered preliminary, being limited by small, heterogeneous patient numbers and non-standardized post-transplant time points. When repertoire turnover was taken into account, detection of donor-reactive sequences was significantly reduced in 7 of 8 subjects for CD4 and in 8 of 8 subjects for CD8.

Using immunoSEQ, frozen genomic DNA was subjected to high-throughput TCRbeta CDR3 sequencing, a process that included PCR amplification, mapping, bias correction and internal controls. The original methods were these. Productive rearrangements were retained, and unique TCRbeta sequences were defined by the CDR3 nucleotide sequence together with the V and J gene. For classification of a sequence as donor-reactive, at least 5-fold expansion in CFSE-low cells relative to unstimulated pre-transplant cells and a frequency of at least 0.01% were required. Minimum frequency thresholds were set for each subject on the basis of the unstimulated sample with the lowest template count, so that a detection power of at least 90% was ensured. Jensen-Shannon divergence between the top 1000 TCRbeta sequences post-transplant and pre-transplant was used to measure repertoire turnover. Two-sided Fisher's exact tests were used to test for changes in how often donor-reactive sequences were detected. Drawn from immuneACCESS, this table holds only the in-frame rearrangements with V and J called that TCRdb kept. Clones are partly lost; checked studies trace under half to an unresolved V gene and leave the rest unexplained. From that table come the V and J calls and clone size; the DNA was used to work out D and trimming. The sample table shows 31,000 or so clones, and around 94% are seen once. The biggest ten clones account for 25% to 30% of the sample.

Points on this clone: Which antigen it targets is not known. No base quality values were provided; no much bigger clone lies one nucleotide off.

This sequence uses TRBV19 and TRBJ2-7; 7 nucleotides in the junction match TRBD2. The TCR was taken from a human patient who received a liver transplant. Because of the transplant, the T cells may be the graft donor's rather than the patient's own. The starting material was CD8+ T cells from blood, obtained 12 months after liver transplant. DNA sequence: TGTGCCAGTAGTACACTAGCGTCTGCCTACGAGCAGTACTTC. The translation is CASSTLASAYEQYF.